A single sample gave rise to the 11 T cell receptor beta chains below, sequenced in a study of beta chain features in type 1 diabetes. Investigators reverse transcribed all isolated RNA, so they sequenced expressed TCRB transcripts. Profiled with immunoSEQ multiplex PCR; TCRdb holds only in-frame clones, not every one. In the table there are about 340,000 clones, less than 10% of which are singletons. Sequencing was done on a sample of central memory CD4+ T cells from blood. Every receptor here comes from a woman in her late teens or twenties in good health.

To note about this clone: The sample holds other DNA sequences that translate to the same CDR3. The CDR3 DNA reads as TGTGCCAGCAGCTTCGGGACTAGCGGCACAGATACGCAGTATTTT. Its protein product is CASSFGTSGTDTQYF. The V gene is TRBV7-9, the J gene TRBJ2-3; 10 bases are shared with TRBD2. J was trimmed by 1 base and V by 3 bases; bases with no gene match: 1. Germline CDR1 and CDR2: SEHNR and FQNEAQ (reference sequence). This CDR3 has 15 amino acids.

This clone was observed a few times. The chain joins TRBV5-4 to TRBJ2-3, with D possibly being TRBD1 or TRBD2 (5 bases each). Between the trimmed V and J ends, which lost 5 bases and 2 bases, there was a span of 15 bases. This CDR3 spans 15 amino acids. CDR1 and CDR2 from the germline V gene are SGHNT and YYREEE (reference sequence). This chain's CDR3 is CASSDLGTNTDTQYF. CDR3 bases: TGTGCCAGCAGTGACCTCGGGACGAACACAGATACGCAGTATTTT.

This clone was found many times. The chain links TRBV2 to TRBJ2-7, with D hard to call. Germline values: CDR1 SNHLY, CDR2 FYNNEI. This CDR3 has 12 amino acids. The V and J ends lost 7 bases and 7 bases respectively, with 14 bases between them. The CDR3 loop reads CASKGPEPEQYF. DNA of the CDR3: TGTGCCAGCAAAGGGCCGGAGCCTGAGCAGTACTTC.

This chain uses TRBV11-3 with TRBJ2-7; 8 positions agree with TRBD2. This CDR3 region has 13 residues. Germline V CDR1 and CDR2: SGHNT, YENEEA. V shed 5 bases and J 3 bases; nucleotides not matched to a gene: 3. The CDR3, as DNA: TGTGCCAGCAGCAGAGCGGGGGACTACGAGCAGTACTTC. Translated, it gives CASSRAGDYEQYF.

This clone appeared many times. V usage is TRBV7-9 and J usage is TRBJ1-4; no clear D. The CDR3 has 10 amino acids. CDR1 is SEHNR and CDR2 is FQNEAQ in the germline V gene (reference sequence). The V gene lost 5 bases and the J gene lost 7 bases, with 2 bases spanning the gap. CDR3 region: CASSGEKLFF. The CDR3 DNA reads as TGTGCCAGCAGCGGTGAAAAACTGTTTTTT. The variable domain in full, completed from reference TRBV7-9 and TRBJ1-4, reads DTGVSQNPRHKITKRGQNVTFRCDPISEHNRLYWYRQTLGQGPEFLTYFQNEAQLEKSRLLSDRFSAERPKGSFSTLEIQRTEQGDSAMYLCASSGEKLFFGSGTQLSVL.

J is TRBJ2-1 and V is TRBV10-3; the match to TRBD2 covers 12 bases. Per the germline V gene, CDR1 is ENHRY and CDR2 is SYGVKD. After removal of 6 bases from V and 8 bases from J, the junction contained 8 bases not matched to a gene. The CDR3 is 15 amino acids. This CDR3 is CAISQLAGGVDEQFF. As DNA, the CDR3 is TGTGCCATCAGCCAACTAGCGGGAGGCGTGGATGAGCAGTTCTTC.

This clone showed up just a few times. The CDR3 DNA follows: TGCGCCAGCAGCTCCGACCCTGCCGTTCAGACCCAGTACTTC. Residues: CASSSDPAVQTQYF. J is TRBJ2-5 and V is TRBV5-1; D call uncertain. The V end was cut by 3 bases, the J end by 6 bases, with 15 bases between. The length of the CDR3 is 14 residues. Germline V gives CDR1 SGHRS, CDR2 YFSETQ.

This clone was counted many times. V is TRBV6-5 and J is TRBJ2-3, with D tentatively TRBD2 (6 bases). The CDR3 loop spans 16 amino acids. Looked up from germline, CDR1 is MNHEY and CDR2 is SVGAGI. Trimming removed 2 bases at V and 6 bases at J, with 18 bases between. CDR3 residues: CASSYGRQGGVDTQYF. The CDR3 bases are TGTGCCAGCAGTTACGGCCGTCAAGGAGGGGTGGATACGCAGTATTTT.

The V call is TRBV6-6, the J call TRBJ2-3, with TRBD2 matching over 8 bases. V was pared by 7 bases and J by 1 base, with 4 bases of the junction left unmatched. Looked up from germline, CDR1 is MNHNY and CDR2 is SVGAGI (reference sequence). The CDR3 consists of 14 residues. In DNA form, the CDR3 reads TGTGCCAGCATCAAGACTAGCGGCACAGATACGCAGTATTTT. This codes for CASIKTSGTDTQYF.

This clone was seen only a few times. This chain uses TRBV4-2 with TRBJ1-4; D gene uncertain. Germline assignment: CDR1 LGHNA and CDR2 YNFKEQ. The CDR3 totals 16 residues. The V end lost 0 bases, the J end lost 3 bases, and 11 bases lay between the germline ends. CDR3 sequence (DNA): TGTGCCAGCAGCCAAGAACCGGGTCTAGCTAATGAAAAACTGTTTTTT. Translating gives CASSQEPGLANEKLFF.

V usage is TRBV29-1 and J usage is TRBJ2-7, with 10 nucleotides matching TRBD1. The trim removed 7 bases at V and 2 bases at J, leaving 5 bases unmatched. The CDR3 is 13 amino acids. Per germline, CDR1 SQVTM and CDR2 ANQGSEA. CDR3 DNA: TGCAGCGCCGGGACAGGGGTTCCCTACGAGCAGTACTTC. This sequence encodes CSAGTGVPYEQYF.